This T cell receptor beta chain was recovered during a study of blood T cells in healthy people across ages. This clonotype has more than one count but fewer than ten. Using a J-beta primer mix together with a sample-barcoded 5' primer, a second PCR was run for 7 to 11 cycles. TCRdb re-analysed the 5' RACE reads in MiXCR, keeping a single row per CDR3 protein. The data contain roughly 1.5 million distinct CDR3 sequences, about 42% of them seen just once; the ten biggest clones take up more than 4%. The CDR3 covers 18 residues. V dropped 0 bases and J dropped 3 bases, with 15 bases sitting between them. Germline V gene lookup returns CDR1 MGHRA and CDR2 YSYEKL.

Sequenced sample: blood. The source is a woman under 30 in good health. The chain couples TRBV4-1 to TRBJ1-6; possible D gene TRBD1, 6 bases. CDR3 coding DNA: TGCGCCAGCAGCCAAGATCCCCCAGGGGCAAACTATAATTCACCCCTCCACTTT. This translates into CASSQDPPGANYNSPLHF.